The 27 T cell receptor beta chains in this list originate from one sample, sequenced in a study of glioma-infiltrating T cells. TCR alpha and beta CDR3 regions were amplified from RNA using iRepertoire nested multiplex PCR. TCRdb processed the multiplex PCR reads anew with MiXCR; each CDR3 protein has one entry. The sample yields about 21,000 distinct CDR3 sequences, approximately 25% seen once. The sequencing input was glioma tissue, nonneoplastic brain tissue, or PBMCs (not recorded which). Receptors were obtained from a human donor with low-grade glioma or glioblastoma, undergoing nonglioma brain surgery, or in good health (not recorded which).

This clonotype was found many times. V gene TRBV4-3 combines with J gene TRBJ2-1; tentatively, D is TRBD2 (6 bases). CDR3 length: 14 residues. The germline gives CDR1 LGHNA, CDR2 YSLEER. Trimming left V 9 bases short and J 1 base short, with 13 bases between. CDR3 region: CASSEGNSYNEQFF. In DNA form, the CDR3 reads TGCGCCAGTTCGGAGGGGAATTCCTACAATGAGCAGTTCTTC.

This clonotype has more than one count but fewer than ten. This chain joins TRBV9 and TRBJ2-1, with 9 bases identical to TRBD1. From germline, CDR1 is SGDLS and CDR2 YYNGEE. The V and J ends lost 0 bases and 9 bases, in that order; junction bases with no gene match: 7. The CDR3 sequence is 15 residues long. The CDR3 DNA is TGTGCCAGCAGCGTAGTGGGACAGGGAGAGGCTGAGCAGTTCTTC. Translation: CASSVVGQGEAEQFF.

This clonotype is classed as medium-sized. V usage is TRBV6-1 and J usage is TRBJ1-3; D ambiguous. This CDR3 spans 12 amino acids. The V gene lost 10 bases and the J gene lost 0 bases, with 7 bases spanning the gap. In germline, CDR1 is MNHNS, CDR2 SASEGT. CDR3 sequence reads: CATSFSGNTIYF. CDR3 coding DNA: TGTGCCACCTCGTTCTCTGGAAACACCATATATTTT.

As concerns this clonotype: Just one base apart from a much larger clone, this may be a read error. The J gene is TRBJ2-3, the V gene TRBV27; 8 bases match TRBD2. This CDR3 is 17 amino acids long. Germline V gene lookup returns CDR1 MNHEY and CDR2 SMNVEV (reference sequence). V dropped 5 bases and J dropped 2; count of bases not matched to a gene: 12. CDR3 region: CASSPSTGGDVTDTQYF. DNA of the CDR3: TGTGCCAGCAGTCCGAGTACGGGGGGGGACGTCACAGATACGCAGTATTTT.

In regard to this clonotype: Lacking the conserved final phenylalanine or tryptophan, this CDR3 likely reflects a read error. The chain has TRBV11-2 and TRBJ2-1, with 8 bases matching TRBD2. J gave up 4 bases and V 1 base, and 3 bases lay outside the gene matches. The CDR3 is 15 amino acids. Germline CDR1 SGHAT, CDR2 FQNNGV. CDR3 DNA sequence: TGTGCCAGCAGCTTAGCGGGGGGGCGTTACAATGAGCAGTTCCTC. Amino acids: CASSLAGGRYNEQFL.

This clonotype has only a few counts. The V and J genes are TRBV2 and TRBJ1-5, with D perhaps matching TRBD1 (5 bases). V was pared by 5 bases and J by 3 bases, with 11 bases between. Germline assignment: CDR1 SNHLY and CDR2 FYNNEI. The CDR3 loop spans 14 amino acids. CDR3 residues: CASSYRSFNQPQHF. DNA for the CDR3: TGTGCCAGCAGTTACAGGAGTTTCAATCAGCCCCAGCATTTT. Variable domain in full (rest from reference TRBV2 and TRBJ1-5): EPEVTQTPSHQVTQMGQEVILRCVPISNHLYFYWYRQILGQKVEFLVSFYNNEISEKSEIFDDQFSVERPDGSNFTLKIRSTKLEDSAMYFCASSYRSFNQPQHFGDGTRLSIL.

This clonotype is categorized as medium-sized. The CDR3 bases are TGTGCCAGCAAGCGAGGGGGAAGTTCCTACGAGCAGTACTTC. Its translation: CASKRGGSSYEQYF. This sequence joins TRBV27 and TRBJ2-7; TRBD1 is a possible D gene (6 bases). Trimming removed 7 bases from V and 1 base from J, with 14 bases in between. Germline CDR1 and CDR2: MNHEY and SMNVEV (reference sequence). This CDR3 region has 14 residues.

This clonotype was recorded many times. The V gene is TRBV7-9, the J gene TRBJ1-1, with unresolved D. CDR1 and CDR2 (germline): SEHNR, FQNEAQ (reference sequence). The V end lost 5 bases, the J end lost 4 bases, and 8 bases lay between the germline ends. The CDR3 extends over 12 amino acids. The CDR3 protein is CASSPPVTEAFF. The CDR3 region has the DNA TGTGCCAGCAGCCCGCCGGTCACTGAAGCTTTCTTT.

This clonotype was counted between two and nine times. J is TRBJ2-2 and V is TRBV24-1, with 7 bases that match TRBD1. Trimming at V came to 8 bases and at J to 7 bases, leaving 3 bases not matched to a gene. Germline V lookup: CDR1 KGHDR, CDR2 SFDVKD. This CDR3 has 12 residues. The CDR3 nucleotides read TGTGCCACCACTGACAGGGACGGGGAGCTGTTTTTT. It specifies CATTDRDGELFF.

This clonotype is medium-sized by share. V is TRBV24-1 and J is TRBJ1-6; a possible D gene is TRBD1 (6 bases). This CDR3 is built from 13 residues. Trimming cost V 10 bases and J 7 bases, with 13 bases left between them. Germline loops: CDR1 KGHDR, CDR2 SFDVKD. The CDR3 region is CATTTGPNSPLHF. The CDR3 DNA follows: TGTGCCACTACGACAGGCCCGAATTCACCCCTCCACTTT.

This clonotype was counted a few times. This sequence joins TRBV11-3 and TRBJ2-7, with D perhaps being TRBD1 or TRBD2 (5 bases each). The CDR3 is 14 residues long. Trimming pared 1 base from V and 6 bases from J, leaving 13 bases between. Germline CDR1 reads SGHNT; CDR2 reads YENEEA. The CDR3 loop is CASSLGSGTGEQYF. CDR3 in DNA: TGTGCCAGCAGCTTAGGTTCAGGGACGGGCGAGCAGTACTTC.

As DNA, the CDR3 is TGTGCCAGCAGCTTAGTATACTCCTACGAGCAGTACTTC. Translated, it gives CASSLVYSYEQYF. V is TRBV7-2 and J is TRBJ2-7; D not resolved. Per germline, CDR1 SGHTA and CDR2 FQGNSA. Trimming stripped 1 base from V and 0 bases from J, with 4 bases between. The CDR3 is 13 residues long.

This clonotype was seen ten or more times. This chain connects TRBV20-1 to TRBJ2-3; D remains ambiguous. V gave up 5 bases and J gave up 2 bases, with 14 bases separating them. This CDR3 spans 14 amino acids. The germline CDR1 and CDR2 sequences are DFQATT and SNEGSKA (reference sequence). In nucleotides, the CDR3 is TGCAGTGCTGCCGCTTCAATCCTCACAGATACGCAGTATTTT. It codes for CSAAASILTDTQYF.

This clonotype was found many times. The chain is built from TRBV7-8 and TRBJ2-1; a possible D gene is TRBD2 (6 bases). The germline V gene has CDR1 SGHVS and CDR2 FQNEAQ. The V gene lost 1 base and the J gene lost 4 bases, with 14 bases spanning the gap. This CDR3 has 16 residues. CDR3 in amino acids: CASSLGTGVGYNEQFF. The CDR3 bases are TGTGCCAGCAGCTTAGGGACGGGGGTTGGGTACAATGAGCAGTTCTTC.

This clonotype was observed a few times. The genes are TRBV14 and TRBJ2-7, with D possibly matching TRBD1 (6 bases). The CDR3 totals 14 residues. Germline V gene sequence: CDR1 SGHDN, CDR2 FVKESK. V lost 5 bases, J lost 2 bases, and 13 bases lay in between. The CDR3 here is CASSKQGRTYEQYF. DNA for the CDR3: TGTGCCAGCAGCAAACAGGGAAGGACCTACGAGCAGTACTTC.

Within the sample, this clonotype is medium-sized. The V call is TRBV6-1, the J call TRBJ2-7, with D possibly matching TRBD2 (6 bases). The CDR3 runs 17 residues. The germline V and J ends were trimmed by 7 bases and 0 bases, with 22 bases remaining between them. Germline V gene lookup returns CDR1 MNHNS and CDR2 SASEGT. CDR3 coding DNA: TGTGCCAGCATCGACGGAGGGCAGGGATTTCCCTCCTACGAGCAGTACTTC. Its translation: CASIDGGQGFPSYEQYF.

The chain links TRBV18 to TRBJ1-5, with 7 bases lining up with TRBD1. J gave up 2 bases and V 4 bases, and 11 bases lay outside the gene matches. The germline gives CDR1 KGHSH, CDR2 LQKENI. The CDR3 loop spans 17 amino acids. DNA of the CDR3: TGTGCCAGCTCACTAAGAGAAGGGGGCAGTGGCAATCAGCCCCAGCATTTT. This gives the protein CASSLREGGSGNQPQHF.

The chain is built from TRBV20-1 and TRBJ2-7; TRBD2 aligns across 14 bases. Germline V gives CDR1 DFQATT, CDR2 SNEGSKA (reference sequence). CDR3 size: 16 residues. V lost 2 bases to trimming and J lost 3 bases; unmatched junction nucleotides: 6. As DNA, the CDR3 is TGCAGTGCTAGACCGGGACTAGCGGGGGCCTACTACGAGCAGTACTTC. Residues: CSARPGLAGAYYEQYF.

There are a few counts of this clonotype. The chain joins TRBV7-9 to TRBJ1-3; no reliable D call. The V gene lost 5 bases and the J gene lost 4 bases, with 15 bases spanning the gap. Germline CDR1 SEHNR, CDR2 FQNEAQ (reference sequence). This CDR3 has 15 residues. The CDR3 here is CASSVPQRGGNTIYF. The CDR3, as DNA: TGTGCCAGCAGCGTACCCCAGAGAGGAGGAAACACCATATATTTT.

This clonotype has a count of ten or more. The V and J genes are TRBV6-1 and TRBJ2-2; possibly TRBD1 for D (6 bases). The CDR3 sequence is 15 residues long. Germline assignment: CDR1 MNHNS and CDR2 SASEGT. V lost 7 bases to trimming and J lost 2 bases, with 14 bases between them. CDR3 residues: CASNPQGANTGELFF. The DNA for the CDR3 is TGTGCCAGCAACCCACAGGGAGCTAACACCGGGGAGCTGTTTTTT.

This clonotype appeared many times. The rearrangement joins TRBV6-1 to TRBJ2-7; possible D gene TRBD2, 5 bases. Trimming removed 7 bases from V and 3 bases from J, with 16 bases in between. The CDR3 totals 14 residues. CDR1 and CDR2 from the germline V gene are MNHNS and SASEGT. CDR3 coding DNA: TGTGCCAGCACCCACACGGAGGCCTACTACGAGCAGTACTTC. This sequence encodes CASTHTEAYYEQYF.

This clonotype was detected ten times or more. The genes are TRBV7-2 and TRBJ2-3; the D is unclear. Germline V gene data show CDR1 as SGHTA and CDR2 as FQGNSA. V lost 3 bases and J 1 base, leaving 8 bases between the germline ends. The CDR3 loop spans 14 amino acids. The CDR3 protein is CASSFGWGTDTQYF. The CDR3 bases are TGTGCCAGCAGCTTCGGGTGGGGCACAGATACGCAGTATTTT.

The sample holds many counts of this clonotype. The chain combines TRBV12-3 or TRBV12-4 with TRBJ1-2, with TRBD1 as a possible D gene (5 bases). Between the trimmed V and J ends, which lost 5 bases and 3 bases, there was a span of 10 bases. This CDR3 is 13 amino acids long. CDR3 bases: TGTGCCAGCAGTAGCAGGGAAGACTATGGCTACACCTTC. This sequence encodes CASSSREDYGYTF.

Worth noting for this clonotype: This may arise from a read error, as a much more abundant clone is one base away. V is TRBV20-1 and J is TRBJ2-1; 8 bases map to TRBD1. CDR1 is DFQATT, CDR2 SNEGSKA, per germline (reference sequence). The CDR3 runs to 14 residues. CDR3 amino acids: CSATGGSLGNEQLF. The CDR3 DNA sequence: TGCAGTGCTACAGGGGGCTCTCTTGGGAATGAGCAGCTCTTC.

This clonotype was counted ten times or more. CDR3 loop: CASSLGYQETQYF. CDR3 bases: TGTGCCAGCAGCTTAGGGTACCAAGAGACCCAGTACTTC. The chain combines TRBV7-2 with TRBJ2-5, with D unresolved. This CDR3 has 13 residues. Germline CDR1 and CDR2: SGHTA and FQGNSA. Trimming shortened V by 1 base and J by 0 bases, and 3 bases separated the two germline ends.

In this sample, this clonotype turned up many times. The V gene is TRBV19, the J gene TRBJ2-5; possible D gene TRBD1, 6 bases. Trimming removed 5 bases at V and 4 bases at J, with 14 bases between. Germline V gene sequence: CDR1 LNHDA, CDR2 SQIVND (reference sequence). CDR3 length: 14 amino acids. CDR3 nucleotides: TGTGCCAGTAGTGCACAGGGTGGAAGAGAGACCCAGTACTTC. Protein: CASSAQGGRETQYF.

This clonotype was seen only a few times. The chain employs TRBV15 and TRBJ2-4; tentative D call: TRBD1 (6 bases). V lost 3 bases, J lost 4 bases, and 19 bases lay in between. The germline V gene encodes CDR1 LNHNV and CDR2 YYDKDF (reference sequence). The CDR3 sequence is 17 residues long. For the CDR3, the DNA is TGTGCCACCAGCAGTCGACAGGCGACGCTTTCAAAAAACATTCAGTACTTC. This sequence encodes CATSSRQATLSKNIQYF.